This TCR beta chain was recorded in a study of T cells in Graves' hyperthyroidism and ophthalmopathy. General observations from the study: Patients with ophthalmopathy were separated from those with stable hyperthyroidism by a 13 V-J model. The model's output predicted ophthalmopathy at a median of approximately 6.5 months prior to onset.

RNA transcripts were the template for amplifying TCR beta CDR3 regions. Researchers ran a first-round RT-PCR on the TCR CDR3 using the HTBI primer set. TCRdb redid the calling of the multiplex PCR reads with MiXCR, one entry per CDR3 protein. Among 500,000 to 750,000 distinct CDR3 sequences listed, 11% to 15% were seen once. This clonotype was seen repeatedly, ten times or more. Its antigen is currently unknown. The CDR3 runs to 13 residues. V lost 3 bases and J lost 5, with 14 bases in between. CDR1 SQVTM and CDR2 ANQGSEA come from the germline V gene. Individuals with ophthalmopathy presented a Clinical Activity Score of at least 3, a NOSPECS grade of at least 4 and a duration under 3 months.

The V and J genes are TRBV29-1 and TRBJ2-7; D is perhaps TRBD1 (6 bases). The clonotype originates from a woman younger than 35 with Graves' ophthalmopathy. Input material: blood. CDR3 DNA sequence: TGCAGCGTTGATGAACAGGGTGGAGACGAGCAGTACTTC. This translates into CSVDEQGGDEQYF.